These 9 T cell receptor beta chains came from one sample sequenced in a study of shared clonotypes between healthy human individuals. Profiling relied on immunoSEQ multiplex PCR, and the TCRdb table lists in-frame clones only, not all of them. The sample contains 2 million to 2.5 million clones, more than 90% of which appear only once. The sequencing input was naive CD4+ T cells sorted from blood. As to subset: CD45RA+ positively selected. The origin of the receptors is a man between 18 and 35 years old in good health.

The J gene is TRBJ2-5, the V gene TRBV6-5; 10 nucleotides align to TRBD2. Trimming removed 1 base from V and 5 bases from J; junction bases left unmatched: 4. The V gene's germline CDR1 is MNHEY and CDR2 SVGAGI. CDR3 length: 15 residues. CDR3 bases: TGTGCCAGCAGTTACTTAGGACTAGCGGAGGAGACCCAGTACTTC. This encodes CASSYLGLAEETQYF.

This clone was counted only a few times. V usage is TRBV2 and J usage is TRBJ2-7; a weak D match, TRBD1 (6 bases). Germline lookup yields CDR1 SNHLY and CDR2 FYNNEI. Between the trimmed V and J ends, which lost 6 bases and 2 bases, there was a span of 11 bases. The CDR3 loop spans 13 amino acids. CDR3 residues: CASSRTEAYEQYF. The CDR3 nucleotides read TGTGCCAGCAGCAGGACAGAGGCCTACGAGCAGTACTTC.

This clone has a single count. The genes are TRBV5-4 and TRBJ2-7, with D uncertain. Germline CDR1 SGHNT, CDR2 YYREEE (reference sequence). The CDR3 extends over 15 amino acids. Trimming cost V 4 bases and J 5 bases, with 19 bases left between them. DNA of the CDR3: TGTGCCAGCAGCAGAGCCGACGGGCCTCACGACGAGCAGTACTTC. Residues: CASSRADGPHDEQYF.

The J gene is TRBJ2-1, the V gene TRBV5-1; the match to TRBD2 covers 9 bases. The CDR3 extends over 13 amino acids. CDR1 and CDR2 from the germline V gene are SGHRS and YFSETQ. With V trimmed by 9 bases and J by 5 bases, 6 bases remained unmatched. The CDR3: CATSSGANNEQFF. CDR3 in DNA: TGCGCCACATCTAGCGGGGCAAACAATGAGCAGTTCTTC.

The chain couples TRBV5-1 to TRBJ2-2; TRBD2 matches 8 bases. The CDR3 extends over 15 amino acids. V shed 0 bases, J shed 6 bases, and the junction held 4 bases outside the gene matches. In germline, CDR1 is SGHRS, CDR2 YFSETQ. In DNA, the CDR3 is TGCGCCAGCAGCTTGGTTAGCGGGAATCCCGGGGAGCTGTTTTTT. This sequence encodes CASSLVSGNPGELFF.

The gene calls are TRBV25-1 and TRBJ2-7, with TRBD1 matching over 9 bases. This CDR3 has 14 residues. With V trimmed by 8 bases and J by 5 bases, 10 bases remained unmatched. CDR1 and CDR2 from the germline V gene are MGHDK and SYGVNS. In nucleotides, the CDR3 is TGTGCCAGCGCCCGACAGGGGGGAGCGGACGAGCAGTACTTC. It codes for CASARQGGADEQYF.

The chain is built from TRBV18 and TRBJ2-2; D remains unclear. This CDR3 is 14 amino acids long. Germline CDR1 is KGHSH and CDR2 is LQKENI. V was cut by 3 bases and J by 4 bases, with 9 bases left in between. The CDR3: CASSPNSPTGELFF. The CDR3 DNA reads as TGTGCCAGCTCACCGAACAGCCCCACCGGGGAGCTGTTTTTT.

About this clone: It is likely a read error, because the conserved phenylalanine at the end of the CDR3 is missing. The chain combines TRBV7-2 with TRBJ2-7; the match to TRBD1 covers 8 bases. The V segment lost 3 bases and the J segment 5 bases; nucleotides outside the gene matches: 6. The CDR3 contains 14 residues. Germline V gene lookup returns CDR1 SGHTA and CDR2 FQGNSA. The CDR3 loop reads CASSLSPGGNEQYL. CDR3 nucleotide sequence: TGTGCCAGCAGCTTGAGTCCAGGGGGCAACGAGCAGTACCTC.

For this clone: One end of the junction does not line up with germline, which may come from a read error. V usage is TRBV28 and J usage is TRBJ1-3; D not resolved. Germline assignment: CDR1 MDHEN and CDR2 SYDVKM. The length of the CDR3 is 14 residues. In nucleotides, the CDR3 is TGTGCCAGCAGTCTTATTGGCTCTGTAAACACCATATATTTT. Its protein product is CASSLIGSVNTIYF.